Below, 9 T cell receptor beta chains from the same sample are listed, as sequenced in a study of blood T cells in healthy people across ages. Next came a second PCR, run for 7 to 11 cycles, which used a sample-barcoded 5' primer along with a J-beta primer mix. Via MiXCR, TCRdb re-called the 5' RACE reads, giving one row per CDR3 protein. The sample carries about 900,000 distinct CDR3 sequences, about 48% recorded once. Material: blood. Receptors were obtained from a man aged 25-40 years in good health.

The CDR3 sequence: CSAPPSGRTDTQYF. The CDR3 coding sequence is TGCAGTGCCCCTCCTAGCGGGCGCACAGATACGCAGTATTTT. This chain links TRBV20-1 with TRBJ2-3; TRBD2 agrees at 8 bases. Per germline, CDR1 DFQATT and CDR2 SNEGSKA (reference sequence). Trimming at V came to 6 bases and at J to 1 base, leaving 6 bases not matched to a gene. The CDR3 spans 14 residues.

The chain has TRBV5-6 and TRBJ2-1, with 9 bases identical to TRBD2. CDR1 is SGHDT and CDR2 is YYEEEE in the germline V gene. Trimming at V came to 1 base and at J to 6 bases, leaving 5 bases not matched to a gene. This CDR3 region has 15 residues. The CDR3 DNA reads as TGTGCCAGCAGCTTGAGGCGGGGGGGCCTCAATGAGCAGTTCTTC. Residues: CASSLRRGGLNEQFF.

This clonotype was found a few times. The genes are TRBV10-3 and TRBJ2-7, with D perhaps matching TRBD1 (5 bases). Germline V lookup: CDR1 ENHRY, CDR2 SYGVKD. V was cut by 7 bases and J by 1 base, with 14 bases left in between. This CDR3 spans 14 amino acids. The DNA of the CDR3 is TGTGCCATCACCGCTACGCAGGGTTCCTACGAGCAGTACTTC. Translated: CAITATQGSYEQYF.

This clonotype was picked up a small number of times. The chain carries TRBV29-1 and TRBJ2-3, with TRBD2 identical over 15 bases. Per the germline V gene, CDR1 is SQVTM and CDR2 is ANQGSEA. The CDR3 is made up of 18 amino acids. V shed 7 bases, J shed 1 base, and the junction held 12 bases outside the gene matches. Here the CDR3 DNA reads TGCAGCGCCTATACACCGGGACTAGCGGGGGGACGCACAGATACGCAGTATTTT. Protein: CSAYTPGLAGGRTDTQYF.

This clonotype was found a few times. The chain employs TRBV20-1 and TRBJ2-4; D assignment may be TRBD1 or TRBD2 (5 bases each). The CDR3 covers 13 residues. Germline V gene sequence: CDR1 DFQATT, CDR2 SNEGSKA (reference sequence). Trimming took off 5 bases at V and 13 bases at J, with 21 bases between the two ends. The CDR3 bases are TGCAGTGCTGGTGGGGACCCCGCCCGTGGGCAGTACTTC. Translated, it gives CSAGGDPARGQYF.

The chain has TRBV5-5 and TRBJ2-7, with 8 bases fitting TRBD1. The CDR3 has 15 residues. The V gene's germline CDR1 is SGHKS and CDR2 YYEKEE (reference sequence). The trim removed 0 bases at V and 4 bases at J, leaving 6 bases unmatched. CDR3 region: CASSLETGAIYEQYF. CDR3 nucleotide sequence: TGTGCCAGCAGCTTGGAGACAGGGGCGATATACGAGCAGTACTTC.

The chain carries TRBV11-3 and TRBJ1-1; D ambiguous. Trimming stripped 3 bases from V and 5 bases from J, with 10 bases between. The germline CDR1 and CDR2 sequences are SGHNT and YENEEA. This CDR3 region has 13 residues. CDR3 sequence (DNA): TGTGCCAGCAGCTTTTTTGCTGGGACTGAAGCTTTCTTT. This sequence encodes CASSFFAGTEAFF.

This clonotype was detected a few times. J is TRBJ1-5 and V is TRBV12-3 or TRBV12-4, with D possibly matching TRBD1 (6 bases). The CDR3 length is 13 residues. V was trimmed by 4 bases and J by 7 bases, leaving 11 bases between them. CDR3 protein: CASSCTGMQPQHF. CDR3 DNA: TGTGCCAGCAGTTGCACAGGGATGCAGCCCCAGCATTTT.

Note on this clonotype: It may be a read error: a sequence one base away is much more abundant. The V and J genes are TRBV11-2 and TRBJ2-1, with D perhaps TRBD1 (5 bases). The CDR3 loop spans 15 amino acids. Germline V gene lookup returns CDR1 SGHAT and CDR2 FQNNGV. DNA of the CDR3: TGTACCAGCAGCTCCTCGGACACGGGCGACAATGAGCAGTTCTTC. It translates to CTSSSSDTGDNEQFF.